This is a list of T cell receptor beta chains from one sample in a study of vaccination and CD4 T cells after COVID-19. These receptors have no identified antigens. TCRdb reprocessed the PCR reads with MiXCR, giving one entry per CDR3 protein. The sample has about 14,000 distinct CDR3 sequences, 40% to 65% seen once. The sample was CD4+ T cells from blood, cultured in vitro, taken before SARS-CoV-2 vaccination. These receptors were taken from a human donor who had recovered from COVID-19. The CDR3 runs from the conserved cysteine through the conserved F or W. The D gene is left open where the match is weak. Where a row states a size, it is once, few, many or the class of an expanded clone; other rows omit it.

v_call	clone_size	d_call	j_call	cdr3_nt	cdr3_aa
TRBV6-2/TRBV6-3	-	TRBD2	TRBJ2-3	TGTGCCAGCACCTTCAAGCCGGCCCAGCGGGGGGTGGCAGATACGCAGTATTTT	CASTFKPAQRGVADTQYF
TRBV7-2	-	TRBD1	TRBJ1-2	TGTGCCAGCAGCCCCCTTTTACTAGGGGGCAACTATGGCTACACCTTC	CASSPLLLGGNYGYTF
TRBV25-1	-	-	TRBJ2-5	TGTGCCAGCAGTCTAGGAGTTTGGGGGAAAGAGACCCAGTACTTC	CASSLGVWGKETQYF
TRBV11-3	-	TRBD1	TRBJ1-2	TGTGCCAGCAGATCCGGGACAGGGGACAGCTATGGCTACACCTTC	CASRSGTGDSYGYTF
TRBV11-3	-	-	TRBJ2-5	TGTGCCAGCAGCCTGGGGGCACCGCAAGAGACCCAGTACTTC	CASSLGAPQETQYF
TRBV20-1	few	-	TRBJ1-2	TGCAGTGCACTGTTGGGGGTAGGCTATGGCTACACCTTC	CSALLGVGYGYTF
TRBV6-1	-	TRBD2	TRBJ2-4	TGTGCCAGCAGTCCGCTAGCGGGGGGAGTAGCCAAAAACATTCAGTACTTC	CASSPLAGGVAKNIQYF
TRBV24-1	-	TRBD1	TRBJ2-1	TGTGCCACCAGCCCCGGGACAGGGAATTACAATGAGCAGTTCTTC	CATSPGTGNYNEQFF
TRBV27	few	-	TRBJ1-6	TGTGCCAGCAGTTCCCCGAACCCTAATTCACCCCTCCACTTT	CASSSPNPNSPLHF
TRBV11-2	few	-	TRBJ1-2	TGTGCCAGCAGCGCACGGGTCGAGCCCCCCGGCTACACCTTC	CASSARVEPPGYTF
TRBV7-8	-	-	TRBJ1-6	TGTGCCAGCAGCTTAGCATCAGGGGCACCCCTCCACTTT	CASSLASGAPLHF
TRBV6-1	-	-	TRBJ1-5	TGTGCCAGCAGTGAAGCGCAAGGGAACAATCAGCCCCAGCATTTT	CASSEAQGNNQPQHF
TRBV7-9	-	TRBD2	TRBJ2-1	TGTGCCAGCAGCTTAGGACTAGCGCCCTACAATGAGCAGTTCTTC	CASSLGLAPYNEQFF
TRBV27	-	TRBD1	TRBJ1-1	TGTGCCAGCAGTTCCTACAGGGGGGATGAAGCTTTCTTT	CASSSYRGDEAFF
TRBV20-1	-	TRBD2	TRBJ2-4	TGCAGTGCGGGGGGGAGGGCCTCTTCGAACATTCAGTACTTC	CSAGGRASSNIQYF
TRBV7-2	few	TRBD2	TRBJ2-7	TGTGCCAGCAGCTTAGAAGCGGGGTACTACGAGCAGTACTTC	CASSLEAGYYEQYF
TRBV28	few	-	TRBJ1-2	TGTGCCAGCATGGCCGGGAACTATGGCTACACCTTC	CASMAGNYGYTF
TRBV20-1	-	-	TRBJ1-2	TGCAGTGCCCCGAATAACTATGGCTACACCTTC	CSAPNNYGYTF
TRBV10-3	-	-	TRBJ2-3	TGTGCCACGTCACCTACGAGGACAGATACGCAGTATTTT	CATSPTRTDTQYF
TRBV7-2	few	-	TRBJ1-6	TGTGCCAGCAGCCCCTTATTCCCGGGCACCCCGAGCTCCTATAATTCACCCCTCCACTTT	CASSPLFPGTPSSYNSPLHF
TRBV7-2	-	-	TRBJ2-3	TGTGCCAGCAGCTTAAGCCAGGGGGATACGCAGTATTTT	CASSLSQGDTQYF
TRBV6-5	-	-	TRBJ1-2	TGTGCCAGCAGTTCTAACTATGGCTACACCTTC	CASSSNYGYTF
TRBV6-5	few	TRBD1	TRBJ1-2	TGTGCCAGCAGTTACCGCGGACAGGGCGCCTATGGCTACACCTTC	CASSYRGQGAYGYTF
TRBV6-1	-	TRBD1	TRBJ1-1	TGTGCCATCGAGTCTGGACAGGGGCGGCACACTGAAGCTTTCTTT	CAIESGQGRHTEAFF
TRBV7-8	-	-	TRBJ2-7	TGTGCCAGCAGCTTAGGAACTAATGGGGTTGAGTTCACCTACGAGCAGTACTTC	CASSLGTNGVEFTYEQYF
TRBV7-2	-	-	TRBJ1-1	TGTGCCAGCAGCCCGCGGGCGGGGTGGGACACTGAAGCTTTCTTT	CASSPRAGWDTEAFF
TRBV27	few	-	TRBJ1-5	TGTGCCAGCAGTTTTGAGCGAAATCAGCCCCAGCATTTT	CASSFERNQPQHF
TRBV7-6	few	-	TRBJ1-1	TGTGCCAGCAGCTTAGCAGGGGCTGGGACTGAAGCTTTCTTT	CASSLAGAGTEAFF
TRBV2	few	TRBD1	TRBJ1-2	TGTGCCAATAGATCAGGGGGCCCAAATCTCTATGGCTACACCTTC	CANRSGGPNLYGYTF
TRBV29-1	-	-	TRBJ1-1	TGCAGCGTCGCTACCGCCCGGGACACTGAAGCTTTCTTT	CSVATARDTEAFF
TRBV6-2/TRBV6-3	few	-	TRBJ1-6	TGTGCCAGCAGTTACCCCTCGACAGGTTCTTTCCTCCACTTT	CASSYPSTGSFLHF
TRBV6-2/TRBV6-3	-	TRBD2	TRBJ2-1	TGTGCCAGCAGTGAAAGCGGGGGTCTTTCCTACAATGAGCAGTTCTTC	CASSESGGLSYNEQFF
TRBV6-5	-	-	TRBJ1-1	TGTGCCAGCAGTTACTCGGGGGGATCTGAAGCTTTCTTT	CASSYSGGSEAFF